This TCR beta chain came from a study of blood T cells in healthy people across ages. V lost 5 bases and J 3 bases, leaving 12 bases between the germline ends. The CDR3 covers 13 residues. The germline V gene has CDR1 SGHRS and CDR2 YFSETQ. Combining a sample-barcoded 5' primer with a J-beta primer mix, a second PCR ran for roughly 6 to 11 cycles. TCRdb re-called the 5' RACE reads with MiXCR, one entry per CDR3 protein. The table has about 1.4 million distinct CDR3 sequences, 45% to 70% seen once. Study-wide findings and caveats: Diversity was higher, and naive CD4+ cells more numerous, in long-lived donors than in aged donors.

Concerning this clonotype: As yet, its antigen is unknown.

The clonotype comes from a man aged 18 to 30 in good health. V and J are TRBV5-1 and TRBJ2-7; perhaps D is TRBD1 or TRBD2 (5 bases each). Sequenced sample: blood. The CDR3 nucleotides read TGCGCCAGCAGGGGGGACGGTCGCTACGAGCAGTACTTC. Amino acid sequence: CASRGDGRYEQYF.